This TCR beta chain appears in the sequencing data of a study of T cells in Graves' hyperthyroidism and ophthalmopathy. Study-wide points: Blood held most thyroid clonotypes expanded above 0.001 frequency.

A few counts support this clonotype. Its antigen remains unidentified. The TCR beta CDR3 regions underwent amplification using RNA transcripts as the source. Researchers ran a first-round RT-PCR on the TCR CDR3 using the HTBI primer set. TCRdb re-derived calls from the multiplex PCR reads in MiXCR, one entry per CDR3 protein. The data show 500,000 to 650,000 distinct CDR3 sequences, 15% to 20% seen once. CDR3 length: 11 residues. Germline V CDR1 and CDR2: MNHEY, SVGEGT. Deletions cut 11 bases from V and 8 bases from J, with 15 bases between. The V and J genes are TRBV6-2 or TRBV6-3 and TRBJ1-2; D is perhaps TRBD1 (5 bases). The origin of this receptor is a man aged 40-49 years with Graves' ophthalmopathy. Material: blood. The CDR3 bases are TGTGCCTCATCGCAGGGTCTAGGCTACACCTTC. This encodes CASSQGLGYTF.